Listed here are 15 T cell receptor beta chains from one sample, sequenced in a study of control samples from healthy donors and cancer patients. Clones were read by immunoSEQ multiplex PCR, and TCRdb kept only the in-frame ones, dropping some. The sample shows about 71,000 clones, around 92% of them seen only once. The sequencing sample was made of PBMCs. These receptors were collected from a man between 60 and 75 years old with lung cancer.

V and J are TRBV3-1 (or the pseudogene TRBV3-2) and TRBJ2-4, with D unclear. Germline V gene lookup returns CDR1 LGHDT and CDR2 YNNKEL (reference sequence). CDR3 length: 12 amino acids. The germline V and J ends were trimmed by 1 base and 9 bases, with 7 bases remaining between them. CDR3 amino acids: CASSQVQGIQYF. The CDR3 nucleotides are TGTGCCAGCAGCCAAGTTCAAGGCATTCAGTACTTC.

This clone was seen ten or more times. This chain uses TRBV5-5 with TRBJ1-2, with 7 bases matching TRBD1. Germline CDR1 and CDR2: SGHKS and YYEKEE (reference sequence). Trimming at V came to 3 bases and at J to 8 bases, leaving 10 bases not matched to a gene. This CDR3 contains 14 residues. The CDR3 DNA reads as TGTGCCAGCAGCTCCTTAGGGGGCCTGAGGGGCTACACCTTC. Translating it yields CASSSLGGLRGYTF.

The chain links TRBV24-1 to TRBJ1-2; D remains ambiguous. This CDR3 is 11 amino acids long. Deletions cut 3 bases from V and 2 bases from J, with 0 bases between. The germline V gene encodes CDR1 KGHDR and CDR2 SFDVKD. CDR3 bases: TGTGCCACCAGTGATAACTATGGCTACACCTTC. This encodes CATSDNYGYTF.

This chain connects TRBV5-1 to TRBJ2-1; 10 bases map to TRBD2. The germline CDR1 and CDR2 sequences are SGHRS and YFSETQ. The CDR3 extends over 15 amino acids. V was clipped by 6 bases and J by 4 bases; unmatched bases: 7. The CDR3 spells CASTKLAGQYNEQFF. The CDR3 DNA reads as TGCGCCAGCACAAAACTAGCGGGGCAGTACAATGAGCAGTTCTTC.

The rearrangement links TRBV12-3 or TRBV12-4 to TRBJ2-5; D possibly corresponds to TRBD2 (6 bases). The CDR3 spans 13 residues. Trimming pared 5 bases from V and 5 bases from J, leaving 12 bases between. In DNA, the CDR3 is TGTGCCAGCAGTCCGGACTATGGGGAGACCCAGTACTTC. This codes for CASSPDYGETQYF.

This clone appeared a single time. The J gene is TRBJ2-5, the V gene TRBV29-1; D assignment may be TRBD1 or TRBD2 (5 bases each). This CDR3 contains 12 residues. Per the germline V gene, CDR1 is SQVTM and CDR2 is ANQGSEA. V shed 8 bases and J shed 5 bases, with 15 bases lying between them. CDR3 sequence (DNA): TGCAGCACCTACGAGGGGTCGGAGACCCAGTACTTC. This codes for CSTYEGSETQYF.

V is TRBV7-3 and J is TRBJ1-2, with 9 bases matching TRBD1. The trim removed 7 bases at V and 2 bases at J, leaving 5 bases unmatched. This CDR3 contains 14 residues. CDR1 SGHTA and CDR2 FQGTGA come from the germline V gene. CDR3 sequence (DNA): TGTGCCAGCACCAGACAGGGGGGGAACTATGGCTACACCTTC. Translated, it gives CASTRQGGNYGYTF. The whole variable domain, remainder taken from reference TRBV7-3 and TRBJ1-2, is GAGVSQTPSNKVTEKGKYVELRCDPISGHTALYWYRQSLGQGPEFLIYFQGTGAADDSGLPNDRFFAVRPEGSVSTLKIQRTERGDSAVYLCASTRQGGNYGYTFGSGTRLTVV.

The chain combines TRBV24-1 with TRBJ2-3; 8 nucleotides agree with TRBD1. Trimming took 9 bases from V and 2 from J; bases not matched to a gene: 6. Germline-derived CDR1 and CDR2 are KGHDR and SFDVKD. CDR3 length: 14 amino acids. CDR3 nucleotides: TGTGCCACCGAGTTGACAGGGGTCACAGATACGCAGTATTTT. Protein product: CATELTGVTDTQYF.

The genes are TRBV9 and TRBJ1-1, with D possibly being TRBD1 (5 bases). Looked up from germline, CDR1 is SGDLS and CDR2 is YYNGEE. Trimming cost V 4 bases and J 1 base, with 11 bases left between them. This CDR3 is 14 amino acids long. CDR3 sequence (DNA): TGTGCCAGCAGCAGCCCTGGGGCGAACACTGAAGCTTTCTTT. It translates to CASSSPGANTEAFF. Full variable domain (outside the CDR3, taken from reference TRBV9 and TRBJ1-1): DSGVTQTPKHLITATGQRVTLRCSPRSGDLSVYWYQQSLDQGLQFLIQYYNGEERAKGNILERFSAQQFPDLHSELNLSSLELGDSALYFCASSSPGANTEAFFGQGTRLTVV.

This chain uses TRBV4-1 with TRBJ1-2; 9 bases fit TRBD1. The CDR3 spans 15 residues. V shed 4 bases and J 0 bases; nucleotides not matched to a gene: 3. Germline V gene lookup returns CDR1 MGHRA and CDR2 YSYEKL. The CDR3 nucleotides read TGCGCCAGCAGCCCGTGGGACAGGGCTAACTATGGCTACACCTTC. This gives the protein CASSPWDRANYGYTF.

The rearrangement uses TRBV7-3 and TRBJ2-3, with 8 bases fitting TRBD1. Germline V CDR1 and CDR2: SGHTA, FQGTGA. The CDR3 has 17 residues. Trimming removed 3 bases from V and 0 bases from J; junction bases left unmatched: 8. Written as DNA, the CDR3 is TGTGCCAGCAGCTTTCTGGGACAGGAACTTAGCACAGATACGCAGTATTTT. It translates to CASSFLGQELSTDTQYF.

The chain couples TRBV7-2 to TRBJ2-3; D not resolved. The CDR3 has 13 residues. Trimming removed 5 bases at V and 2 bases at J, with 8 bases between. Looked up from germline, CDR1 is SGHTA and CDR2 is FQGNSA. DNA of the CDR3: TGTGCCAGCAGCCCTCGGCCCACAGATACGCAGTATTTT. Encoded protein: CASSPRPTDTQYF. Filled out from reference TRBV7-2 and TRBJ2-3, the complete variable domain reads GAGVSQSPSNKVTEKGKDVELRCDPISGHTALYWYRQSLGQGLEFLIYFQGNSAPDKSGLPSDRFSAERTGGSVSTLTIQRTQQEDSAVYLCASSPRPTDTQYFGPGTRLTVL.

This clone was observed a handful of times. The chain uses TRBV21-1 and TRBJ1-5. TRBV21-1 corresponds to a pseudogene. The length of the CDR3 is 15 residues. CDR3 nucleotides: TGTGCCAGCAGCATGAAAGGACGGGATTACATGCCCCAGCATTTT. This encodes CASSMKGRDYMPQHF.

V usage is TRBV9 and J usage is TRBJ1-6; possible D gene TRBD1, 5 bases. The germline CDR1 and CDR2 sequences are SGDLS and YYNGEE. Between the trimmed V and J ends, which lost 0 bases and 7 bases, there was a span of 11 bases. CDR3 length: 15 residues. For the CDR3, the DNA is TGTGCCAGCAGCGTAGAATGGGGGGGAAATTCACCCCTCCACTTT. This gives the protein CASSVEWGGNSPLHF.

As concerns this clone: The same CDR3 is also encoded by other DNA sequences in this sample. The chain combines TRBV14 with TRBJ1-1; no clear D gene. Germline CDR1 and CDR2: SGHDN and FVKESK. V lost 6 bases and J 3 bases, leaving 11 bases between the germline ends. The CDR3 has 13 residues. CDR3 residues: CASREGWDTEAFF. The CDR3 DNA reads TGTGCCAGCAGAGAGGGATGGGACACTGAAGCTTTCTTT.